What follows are 23 T cell receptor beta chains derived from one specimen sequenced in a study of blood T cells in healthy people across ages. The second PCR ran about 6 to 11 cycles with a sample-barcoded 5' primer and J-beta primers. TCRdb re-called the 5' RACE reads through MiXCR, storing one row per CDR3 protein. The sample comprises roughly 1,500,000 distinct CDR3 sequences, roughly 40% of which are singletons, and 7% to 9.5% rests with the top ten. Sequencing was performed on blood. The receptors shown here come from a woman younger than 35 in good health.

The chain couples TRBV7-9 to TRBJ1-2, with D possibly matching TRBD1 (6 bases). Trimming took off 1 base at V and 8 bases at J, with 14 bases between the two ends. The CDR3 contains 14 residues. CDR1 and CDR2 from the germline V gene are SEHNR and FQNEAQ (reference sequence). The CDR3: CASSLGGTGRGYTF. DNA for the CDR3: TGTGCCAGCAGCTTAGGCGGCACAGGGAGAGGCTACACCTTC. The entire variable domain, with the rest obtained from reference TRBV7-9 and TRBJ1-2, is as follows: DTGVSQNPRHKITKRGQNVTFRCDPISEHNRLYWYRQTLGQGPEFLTYFQNEAQLEKSRLLSDRFSAERPKGSFSTLEIQRTEQGDSAMYLCASSLGGTGRGYTFGSGTRLTVV.

This clonotype has more than one count but fewer than ten. The gene calls are TRBV20-1 and TRBJ2-7, with TRBD1 matching over 9 bases. The ends lost 3 bases at V and 5 bases at J; junction bases unmatched: 5. Germline lookup yields CDR1 DFQATT and CDR2 SNEGSKA (reference sequence). The CDR3 totals 13 residues. CDR3 sequence reads: CSASSRQGDEQYF. The CDR3 DNA is TGCAGTGCTAGTTCACGACAGGGGGACGAGCAGTACTTC.

This chain connects TRBV6-1 to TRBJ1-1; D gene unclear. The CDR3 spans 14 residues. V gave up 0 bases and J gave up 1 base, with 6 bases separating them. Per the germline V gene, CDR1 is MNHNS and CDR2 is SASEGT. The CDR3 loop reads CASSEAGQNTEAFF. CDR3 nucleotide sequence: TGTGCCAGCAGTGAAGCCGGGCAGAACACTGAAGCTTTCTTT.

The genes are TRBV30 and TRBJ1-5; D possibly corresponds to TRBD1 (5 bases). This CDR3 has 15 amino acids. The V end lost 2 bases, the J end lost 2 bases, and 13 bases lay between the germline ends. Germline CDR1 reads GTSNPN; CDR2 reads SVGIG (reference sequence). The CDR3: CAWSKAGGGNQPQHF. In nucleotides, the CDR3 is TGTGCCTGGAGTAAGGCCGGGGGAGGCAATCAGCCCCAGCATTTT. Full variable domain (outside the CDR3, taken from reference TRBV30 and TRBJ1-5): SQTIHQWPATLVQPVGSPLSLECTVEGTSNPNLYWYRQAAGRGLQLLFYSVGIGQISSEVPQNLSASRPQDRQFILSSKKLLLSDSGFYLCAWSKAGGGNQPQHFGDGTRLSIL.

This clonotype was picked up a small number of times. V is TRBV30 and J is TRBJ2-7; no reliable D call. The CDR3 is 12 residues long. V was clipped by 0 bases and J by 4 bases, with 7 bases between them. Germline CDR1 is GTSNPN and CDR2 is SVGIG (reference sequence). The CDR3, as DNA: TGTGCCTGGAGTGTAGCGAAATACGAGCAGTACTTC. It is translated as CAWSVAKYEQYF.

The gene calls are TRBV4-1 and TRBJ2-2, with 10 nucleotides matching TRBD1. With 1 base clipped from V and 2 bases from J, the junction kept 1 base outside the gene matches. The germline gives CDR1 MGHRA, CDR2 YSYEKL. The CDR3 is made up of 16 amino acids. For the CDR3, the DNA is TGCGCCAGCAGCCAAGGACAGGGGGCTAACACCGGGGAGCTGTTTTTT. It is translated as CASSQGQGANTGELFF.

The rearrangement uses TRBV29-1 and TRBJ2-3; 13 nucleotides match TRBD2. Trimming removed 7 bases from V and 4 bases from J; junction bases left unmatched: 5. CDR1 and CDR2 from the germline V gene are SQVTM and ANQGSEA. This CDR3 is built from 14 residues. CDR3 in DNA: TGCAGCGCTCCGACTAGCGGGGGGTCAGATACGCAGTATTTT. Translating it yields CSAPTSGGSDTQYF.

J is TRBJ2-1 and V is TRBV12-3 or TRBV12-4, with D tentatively TRBD1 (6 bases). This CDR3 has 11 residues. The DNA of the CDR3 is TGTGCGGACAGTTCATACAATGAGCAGTTCTTC. Translation: CADSSYNEQFF.

J is TRBJ1-2 and V is TRBV2, with a weak D call TRBD1 (6 bases). Per the germline V gene, CDR1 is SNHLY and CDR2 is FYNNEI. The CDR3 is 16 residues long. V dropped 4 bases and J dropped 7 bases, with 22 bases sitting between them. Here the CDR3 reads CASSGYRTEVDAGYTF. In DNA form, the CDR3 reads TGTGCCAGCAGTGGCTATAGGACAGAGGTGGATGCTGGCTACACCTTC.

The genes are TRBV20-1 and TRBJ2-1; 14 bases are shared with TRBD2. V lost 1 base, J lost 6 bases, and 14 bases stayed unmatched. The germline V gene has CDR1 DFQATT and CDR2 SNEGSKA (reference sequence). The CDR3 consists of 19 residues. Here the CDR3 DNA reads TGCAGTGCTAGAGTTTGGGGGACTAGCGGGAGAATCGGGGCCAATGAGCAGTTCTTC. Its translation is CSARVWGTSGRIGANEQFF.

The rearrangement links TRBV10-3 to TRBJ1-1; 7 bases map to TRBD1. The CDR3 is 12 residues long. CDR1 is ENHRY and CDR2 is SYGVKD in the germline V gene. The V segment lost 10 bases and the J segment 2 bases; nucleotides outside the gene matches: 4. The CDR3 nucleotides read TGTGCCACCAGACAGGGAAACACTGAAGCTTTCTTT. This translates into CATRQGNTEAFF.

CDR3 sequence: CSVENGRDTEAFF. The CDR3 DNA reads TGCAGCGTTGAAAATGGGAGGGACACTGAAGCTTTCTTT. This chain links TRBV29-1 with TRBJ1-1; D gene unclear. Germline-derived CDR1 and CDR2 are SQVTM and ANQGSEA. The V end was cut by 2 bases, the J end by 3 bases, with 10 bases between. The CDR3 is made up of 13 amino acids.

Regarding this clonotype: This may be a read error: a much more frequent sequence differs by one nucleotide. V and J are TRBV29-1 and TRBJ2-5; possible D gene TRBD1, 6 bases. With the DNA end fitting TRBJ2-7 better, the J assignment may be wrong. Germline CDR1 and CDR2: SQVTM and ANQGSEA. The CDR3 extends over 12 amino acids. CDR3 sequence (DNA): TGCAGCGTCGCAATAGACAGGACCGAGCAGTACTTC. Residues: CSVAIDRTEQYF.

The chain joins TRBV29-1 to TRBJ2-5; D is tentatively TRBD1 or TRBD2 (5 bases each). In germline, CDR1 is SQVTM, CDR2 ANQGSEA. CDR3 size: 12 residues. The chain's CDR3 is CSSLGEINEQYF. The CDR3 DNA reads as TGCAGTAGCCTAGGGGAGATTAATGAGCAGTACTTC.

A few counts support this clonotype. J is TRBJ1-1 and V is TRBV6-5; TRBD1 matches at 7 bases. CDR3 length equals 13 residues. Germline lookup yields CDR1 MNHEY and CDR2 SVGAGI. V shed 3 bases and J 6 bases; nucleotides not matched to a gene: 4. The CDR3 region has the DNA TGTGCCAGCAGTTATAGACAGGGCGCTGAAGCTTTCTTT. It encodes CASSYRQGAEAFF.

The chain joins TRBV7-7 to TRBJ2-4; no clear D gene. CDR1 is SSHAT and CDR2 is FNYEAQ in the germline V gene (reference sequence). Trimming shortened V by 5 bases and J by 13 bases, and 15 bases separated the two germline ends. The CDR3 loop spans 12 amino acids. For the CDR3, the DNA is TGTGCCAGCAGCCCCCCACCGATAGAGCAGTACTTC. As protein: CASSPPPIEQYF. Using reference TRBV7-7 and TRBJ2-4 for the parts outside the CDR3, the full variable domain is GAGVSQSPRYKVTKRGQDVTLRCDPISSHATLYWYQQALGQGPEFLTYFNYEAQPDKSGLPSDRFSAERPEGSISTLTIQRTEQRDSAMYRCASSPPPIEQYFGAGTRLSVL.

This clonotype was counted a few times. The chain recombines TRBV2 with TRBJ1-2; D is perhaps TRBD1 (5 bases). CDR3 size: 14 residues. With 4 bases removed from V and 8 bases from J, the gap between germline ends came to 17 bases. CDR1 is SNHLY and CDR2 is FYNNEI in the germline V gene. For the CDR3, the DNA is TGTGCCAGCAGTGGATCTGCAGGGACCAAGGGCTACACCTTC. Translation: CASSGSAGTKGYTF.

V and J are TRBV27 and TRBJ1-6; 7 bases map to TRBD1. V lost 4 bases, J lost 6 bases, and 6 bases stayed unmatched. Germline assignment: CDR1 MNHEY and CDR2 SMNVEV (reference sequence). The CDR3 loop spans 15 amino acids. For the CDR3, the DNA is TGTGCCAGCAGTTCCCCGGGACAGACTAATTCACCCCTCCACTTT. Residues: CASSSPGQTNSPLHF.

This clonotype was found once. This chain connects TRBV27 to TRBJ2-5; 11 positions match TRBD1. V was clipped by 6 bases and J by 3 bases; unmatched bases: 9. Per germline, CDR1 MNHEY and CDR2 SMNVEV (reference sequence). The CDR3 extends over 16 amino acids. The CDR3 nucleotides read TGTGCCAGCAGCCACTGTCGGACAGGGGGCGAAGAGACCCAGTACTTC. It encodes CASSHCRTGGEETQYF.

In its sample, this clonotype was seen a few times. The chain couples TRBV4-1 to TRBJ1-2, with TRBD1 identical over 9 bases. V dropped 0 bases and J dropped 6; count of bases not matched to a gene: 5. CDR3 length equals 15 residues. From germline, CDR1 is MGHRA and CDR2 YSYEKL. CDR3 DNA: TGCGCCAGCAGCCAAGACCCGGGACAGGGCAATGGCTACACCTTC. This gives the protein CASSQDPGQGNGYTF.

This clonotype was detected a few times. The chain joins TRBV3-1 to TRBJ1-4; D may be TRBD1 (5 bases). CDR3 length: 16 amino acids. CDR1 is LGHDT, CDR2 YNNKEL, per germline (reference sequence). The V end was cut by 6 bases, the J end by 3 bases, with 17 bases between. CDR3 amino acids: CASSYTGAAANEKLFF. DNA of the CDR3: TGTGCCAGCAGTTACACCGGGGCGGCGGCTAATGAAAAACTGTTTTTT.

The V and J genes are TRBV28 and TRBJ1-6, with a possible D match to TRBD1 (6 bases). V was pared by 4 bases and J by 4 bases, with 11 bases between. Germline assignment: CDR1 MDHEN and CDR2 SYDVKM. This CDR3 has 15 residues. The CDR3 reads CASSSRDKYNSPLHF. CDR3 sequence (DNA): TGTGCCAGCAGTTCCCGGGACAAATATAATTCACCCCTCCACTTT.

This clonotype was counted only a few times. The CDR3 region is CASSTSGRLDNEQFF. The CDR3 bases are TGTGCCAGCAGCACCAGCGGGAGGTTGGACAATGAGCAGTTCTTC. The chain is built from TRBV7-2 and TRBJ2-1; 9 bases fit TRBD2. Germline V gene lookup returns CDR1 SGHTA and CDR2 FQGNSA. Trimming cost V 5 bases and J 5 bases; bases outside gene matches: 7. The CDR3 runs to 15 residues.